These 16 T cell receptor beta chains share one sample of origin, sequenced in a study of early T cells in non-severe SARS-CoV-2 infection. TCRdb re-derived calls from the 5' RACE reads in MiXCR, one entry per CDR3 protein. This sample has some 9,500 distinct CDR3 sequences, with under 5.5% found just once. The sequenced sample was whole blood. The receptors were gathered from an adult who was a healthcare worker with PCR-confirmed SARS-CoV-2 infection or an uninfected control (not recorded which).

This clonotype is labeled as medium-sized (0.01 to 0.1%). This CDR3 is CASSASPGLAGIYNEQFF. The DNA for the CDR3 is TGTGCCAGCAGTGCCAGTCCGGGACTAGCGGGAATCTACAATGAGCAGTTCTTC. The chain has TRBV28 and TRBJ2-1; TRBD2 agrees at 13 bases. V lost 5 bases, J lost 3 bases, and 10 bases stayed unmatched. Germline V gene sequence: CDR1 MDHEN, CDR2 SYDVKM. This CDR3 region has 18 residues.

By sample fraction, this clonotype is medium-sized. The chain joins TRBV7-9 to TRBJ2-5, with D hard to call. Germline lookup yields CDR1 SEHNR and CDR2 FQNEAQ (reference sequence). Trimming took off 2 bases at V and 2 bases at J, with 15 bases between the two ends. This CDR3 is 16 amino acids long. The CDR3 coding sequence is TGTGCCAGCAGCTTAAGTGGGTCAGAACATCAAGAGACCCAGTACTTC. Translation: CASSLSGSEHQETQYF.

This clonotype was seen many times. The J gene is TRBJ2-7, the V gene TRBV6-2 or TRBV6-3; 9 nucleotides match TRBD1. Germline loops: CDR1 MNHEY, CDR2 SVGEGT. Trimming at V came to 6 bases and at J to 4 bases, leaving 4 bases not matched to a gene. This CDR3 region has 13 residues. This CDR3 reads CASSFGTGYEQYV. CDR3 nucleotides: TGTGCCAGCAGCTTCGGGACAGGGTACGAGCAGTACGTC.

This clonotype was counted many times. J is TRBJ2-2 and V is TRBV28; maybe TRBD2 (6 bases). The CDR3 contains 17 residues. Trimming left V 2 bases short and J 3 bases short, with 16 bases between. CDR1 is MDHEN, CDR2 SYDVKM, per germline. The CDR3 DNA sequence: TGTGCCAGCAGTTTACATGAAGGGACTCCCTACACCGGGGAGCTGTTTTTT. Protein product: CASSLHEGTPYTGELFF.

This clonotype occurred many times. The rearrangement joins TRBV7-2 to TRBJ2-5, with 14 nucleotides matching TRBD2. This CDR3 has 18 residues. CDR1 and CDR2 from the germline V gene are SGHTA and FQGNSA. V lost 4 bases, J lost 5 bases, and 12 bases stayed unmatched. Here the CDR3 reads CASSSGTSGRGYFETQYF. In DNA, the CDR3 is TGTGCCAGCAGCTCAGGGACTAGCGGGAGAGGTTATTTCGAGACCCAGTACTTC.

This clonotype is labeled as medium-sized (0.01 to 0.1%). The chain joins TRBV12-2 to TRBJ2-7; the table's D gene call, TRBD2, was not cross checked with the DNA. TRBV12-2 is a pseudogene segment. The CDR3 runs 15 residues. CDR3 DNA sequence: TGTGCAAGTCGCTGGACTAGCGGGAGCCCCTACGAGCAGTACGTC. Its protein product is CASRWTSGSPYEQYV.

In its sample, this clonotype ranks as medium-sized. V is TRBV28 and J is TRBJ2-2; the match to TRBD1 covers 10 bases. This CDR3 is built from 16 residues. Germline V gives CDR1 MDHEN, CDR2 SYDVKM. The J segment lost 0 bases and the V segment lost 2 bases, leaving 0 bases of the junction unmatched. CDR3 sequence (DNA): TGTGCCAGCAGTTTAGGGACAGGGGCGAACACCGGGGAGCTGTTTTTT. It codes for CASSLGTGANTGELFF.

The table lists this clonotype with many counts. The V call is TRBV3-2, the J call TRBJ1-1. TRBV3-2 is flagged as a pseudogene. There are 17 residues in the CDR3. The CDR3 DNA reads as TGTGCCAGCAGCCAAGATAATATGAGGGTGGAGTACACTGAAGCTTTCTTT. Residues: CASSQDNMRVEYTEAFF.

By sample fraction, this clonotype is medium-sized. This chain links TRBV27 with TRBJ2-7; TRBD1 matches at 7 bases. Germline CDR1 and CDR2: MNHEY and SMNVEV (reference sequence). With V trimmed by 5 bases and J by 2 bases, 6 bases remained unmatched. This CDR3 comprises 14 residues. CDR3 nucleotide sequence: TGTGCCAGCAGTCCCCGGACAGGACCCTACGAGCAGTACTTC. Its protein is CASSPRTGPYEQYF.

By sample share, this clonotype is medium-sized. This chain joins TRBV7-2 and TRBJ2-1; D is uncertain. This CDR3 is built from 11 residues. Germline V gene lookup returns CDR1 SGHTA and CDR2 FQGNSA. V was pared by 6 bases and J by 10 bases, with 10 bases between. The chain's CDR3 is CASRKGREQFF. Written as DNA, the CDR3 is TGTGCCAGCAGAAAAGGTCGGGAGCAGTTCTTC.

This clonotype was picked up a small number of times. The chain is built from TRBV10-3 and TRBJ2-1; D may match TRBD1 or TRBD2 (5 bases each). Trimming took off 9 bases at V and 10 bases at J, with 13 bases between the two ends. This CDR3 is 11 amino acids long. Germline V gene sequence: CDR1 ENHRY, CDR2 SYGVKD. The CDR3 bases are TGTGCCATGGGACCCGGCATGGAGCAGTTCTTC. It translates to CAMGPGMEQFF.

This clonotype was recorded many times. The V and J genes are TRBV6-1 and TRBJ2-1, with D possibly TRBD1 on 6 matching bases. The CDR3 contains 12 residues. Germline loops: CDR1 MNHNS, CDR2 SASEGT. Trimming pared 10 bases from V and 7 bases from J, leaving 14 bases between. The DNA for the CDR3 is TGTGCCACCCGTTCACAGGGTAATGAGCAGTTCTTC. It is translated as CATRSQGNEQFF.

The chain joins TRBV7-2 to TRBJ2-1; no firm D call. There are 14 residues in the CDR3. Germline CDR1 SGHTA, CDR2 FQGNSA. V was pared by 5 bases and J by 9 bases, with 17 bases between. This chain's CDR3 is CASSPLLTLGEQFF. The CDR3 DNA is TGTGCCAGCAGCCCCCTTCTCACTTTGGGTGAGCAGTTCTTC.

This clonotype was observed at least ten times. The chain links TRBV5-1 to TRBJ2-3, with TRBD2 as a possible D gene (5 bases). This CDR3 comprises 15 residues. The germline gives CDR1 SGHRS, CDR2 YFSETQ. Between the trimmed V and J ends, which lost 0 bases and 6 bases, there was a span of 14 bases. The CDR3 region is CASSLGIGNVDTQYF. The CDR3 DNA follows: TGCGCCAGCAGCTTGGGAATCGGGAATGTGGATACGCAGTATTTT.

In its sample, this clonotype was seen many times. V is TRBV5-1 and J is TRBJ2-7, with 9 positions matching TRBD1. CDR3 size: 15 residues. Germline CDR1 and CDR2: SGHRS and YFSETQ. The junction had 5 bases not matched to a gene; V was cut back by 0 bases and J by 4 bases. The CDR3 DNA follows: TGCGCCAGCAGCTTGGGCGGGACAGGGATTTACGAGCAGTACGTC. Translation gives CASSLGGTGIYEQYV.

This clonotype was found many times. The chain is built from TRBV6-5 and TRBJ2-1; 8 nucleotides line up with TRBD2. The germline CDR1 and CDR2 sequences are MNHEY and SVGAGI. J gave up 7 bases and V 2 bases, and 16 bases lay outside the gene matches. This CDR3 comprises 18 residues. The CDR3 nucleotides are TGTGCCAGCAGTTACGCGGCGGTTCCAGCGGGAGTGGTAAATGAGCAGTTCTTC. It encodes CASSYAAVPAGVVNEQFF.